This paragraph covers one T cell receptor beta chain sequence. Its cognate antigen is unknown. The library came from three nested PCR rounds adapted from ARM-PCR protocols. TCRdb re-called the multiplex PCR reads through MiXCR, storing one row per CDR3 protein. The table records about 98,000 distinct CDR3 sequences, approximately 80% of them present only once. No cell sorting was done before RNA was extracted from the tissue. The normal lung tissue was taken more than 3 cm from the tumor edge. Donors were chemotherapy-naive, newly diagnosed lung cancer surgical patients in China, August–late 2014. The entry originates in a study of tumor and adjacent non-tumor tissue in lung cancer. Study-wide context: About 4.2 million productive TCRbeta reads were obtained per sample on average.

Per the germline V gene, CDR1 is SGHNT and CDR2 is YYREEE (reference sequence). Trimming took 6 bases from V and 2 from J, leaving 11 bases between them. The CDR3 runs 14 residues. Regarding the study as a whole: Top 100 clones took a larger repertoire share in normal lung.

Sequencing input: distant non-tumor lung tissue. This chain uses TRBV5-4 with TRBJ2-2, with D unclear. The receptor was derived from a man in his 60s with small cell lung cancer. The CDR3, as DNA: TGTGCCAGCAACTCCGCCGCAAACACCGGGGAGCTGTTTTTT. Protein product: CASNSAANTGELFF.